This record covers a single T cell receptor beta chain. Enrollees, about 18 to 89 years old, lived in 20 to 25 US areas. The CDR3 extends over 18 amino acids. With 1 base clipped from V and 4 bases from J, the junction kept 10 bases outside the gene matches. Germline CDR1 SEHNR, CDR2 FQNEAQ (reference sequence). This entry belongs to a study of blood T cell repertoires in COVID-19. In the original workflow: Estimates of nucleated cell counts were drawn from the amplification of reference gene primers. Assay: immunoSEQ multiplex PCR; the TCRdb copy retains only in-frame clones and omits some. V and J calls and clone size are those listed in that table; D and trimming were worked out from the DNA. This sample has around 280,000 clones, with roughly 90% found just once.

Sequencing was performed on PBMCs or T cells enriched from blood (not recorded which). The chain carries TRBV7-9 and TRBJ2-2; 9 bases fit TRBD2. This clonotype was obtained from a woman younger than 30 with acute COVID-19. The CDR3 protein is CASSLVAASGILTGELFF. The CDR3 nucleotides read TGTGCCAGCAGCTTAGTAGCGGCTAGCGGGATACTCACCGGGGAGCTGTTTTTT.